What follows are 2 T cell receptor beta chains derived from one specimen sequenced in a study of STAT5B mutations in CD4+ large granular lymphocyte leukemia. Sequencing was performed with immunoSEQ multiplex PCR; in TCRdb, only in-frame clones are kept and a portion is missing. The repertoire holds around 30,000 clones, with less than 85% as singletons. Source material: CD4+ T cells from blood buffy coats. The receptors were gathered from a human donor in good health.

This clone was seen a handful of times. The J gene is TRBJ2-1, the V gene TRBV30, with TRBD2 matching over 11 bases. Germline lookup yields CDR1 GTSNPN and CDR2 SVGIG (reference sequence). The CDR3 has 15 residues. J gave up 8 bases and V 2 bases, and 8 bases lay outside the gene matches. The CDR3 protein is CAWSPLAGVIHEQFF. The CDR3 coding sequence is TGTGCCTGGAGTCCACTAGCGGGAGTGATACATGAGCAGTTCTTC.

The CDR3 loop reads CASSLPDSSDTQYF. The CDR3 coding sequence is TGTGCCAGCAGTTTACCGGACTCGTCAGATACGCAGTATTTT. The rearrangement uses TRBV27 and TRBJ2-3; a weak D match, TRBD2 (5 bases). Trimming cost V 2 bases and J 4 bases, with 10 bases left between them. This CDR3 is 14 amino acids long. Germline-derived CDR1 and CDR2 are MNHEY and SMNVEV (reference sequence).